The 15 T cell receptor beta chains below come from one sample, sequenced in a study of a mutant IDH1 vaccine in newly diagnosed glioma. Repertoires were generated with immunoSEQ multiplex PCR, while TCRdb's copy carries only in-frame clones and drops some. The table includes roughly 35,000 clones, less than 90% detected once. Time point specified: baseline, week 1 (first vaccination visit). Treatment indicated: pre-vaccination baseline after standard-of-care therapy. The sample was PBMCs, taken from a glioma patient treated with radiotherapy, temozolomide or both. The receptors originated from a woman in her 40s with glioma.

J is TRBJ1-1 and V is TRBV5-1; a weak D match, TRBD1 (5 bases). Trimming shortened V by 0 bases and J by 5 bases, and 8 bases separated the two germline ends. The CDR3 totals 13 residues. The germline CDR1 and CDR2 sequences are SGHRS and YFSETQ. CDR3 sequence reads: CASSLGGSTEAFF. The CDR3 DNA reads as TGCGCCAGCAGCTTGGGGGGGAGTACTGAAGCTTTCTTT.

This clone has just one count. V is TRBV7-2 and J is TRBJ2-2; D is possibly TRBD1 (6 bases). V was trimmed by 6 bases and J by 8 bases, leaving 10 bases between them. The germline V gene has CDR1 SGHTA and CDR2 FQGNSA. CDR3 length equals 12 residues. The CDR3 DNA reads as TGTGCCAGCAGACAAGACAGGGGGGAGCTGTTTTTT. It codes for CASRQDRGELFF.

This clone was recorded once. The J gene is TRBJ2-3, the V gene TRBV6-1; 11 nucleotides match TRBD2. The germline CDR1 and CDR2 sequences are MNHNS and SASEGT. J was trimmed by 1 base and V by 4 bases; bases with no gene match: 1. The CDR3 covers 15 residues. The CDR3 is CASSVLAGGTDTQYF. The CDR3 nucleotides read TGTGCCAGCAGTGTACTAGCGGGGGGCACAGATACGCAGTATTTT.

The chain combines TRBV4-2 with TRBJ1-5, with D perhaps matching TRBD1 (6 bases). The germline V gene has CDR1 LGHNA and CDR2 YNFKEQ. The ends were cut back, 0 bases at V and 6 bases at J, with 18 bases in the middle. The CDR3 consists of 17 residues. The chain's CDR3 is CASSQDWTGGSGQPQHF. In nucleotides, the CDR3 is TGTGCCAGCAGCCAAGATTGGACTGGGGGCAGTGGTCAGCCCCAGCATTTT.

The V and J genes are TRBV2 and TRBJ2-3; no reliable D call. V dropped 7 bases and J dropped 0 bases, with 11 bases sitting between them. Per germline, CDR1 SNHLY and CDR2 FYNNEI. This CDR3 is built from 14 residues. This CDR3 is CASMAAYSTDTQYF. As DNA, the CDR3 is TGTGCCAGCATGGCGGCCTATAGCACAGATACGCAGTATTTT.

The chain has TRBV5-1 and TRBJ2-7; 10 bases are shared with TRBD1. CDR3 length: 13 amino acids. The germline gives CDR1 SGHRS, CDR2 YFSETQ. The V and J ends lost 5 bases and 3 bases, in that order; junction bases with no gene match: 2. CDR3 sequence: CASSRDRGYEQYF. CDR3 nucleotides: TGCGCCAGCAGTAGGGACAGGGGCTACGAGCAGTACTTC.

The V gene is TRBV14, the J gene TRBJ2-3; maybe TRBD2 (6 bases). V lost 5 bases and J 2 bases, leaving 11 bases between the germline ends. The CDR3 extends over 14 amino acids. CDR1 and CDR2 (germline): SGHDN, FVKESK. The CDR3 nucleotides are TGTGCCAGCAGCGATACTAGCTCCACAGATACGCAGTATTTT. This codes for CASSDTSSTDTQYF.

The chain recombines TRBV7-9 with TRBJ2-6; D possibly uses TRBD1 or TRBD2 (5 bases each). This CDR3 has 14 residues. Germline V gene data show CDR1 as SEHNR and CDR2 as FQNEAQ (reference sequence). Deletions cut 5 bases from V and 4 bases from J, with 9 bases between. In nucleotides, the CDR3 is TGTGCCAGCAGCCCAGGGACCGGGGCCAACGTCCTGACTTTC. It translates to CASSPGTGANVLTF.

The rearrangement links TRBV7-2 to TRBJ1-6, with D uncertain. CDR3 length: 16 residues. V lost 2 bases to trimming and J lost 4 bases, with 12 bases between them. Per the germline V gene, CDR1 is SGHTA and CDR2 is FQGNSA. The CDR3 loop reads CASSLRRQSYNSPLHF. CDR3 sequence (DNA): TGTGCCAGCAGCTTAAGGCGGCAATCTTATAATTCACCCCTCCACTTT.

This chain connects TRBV4-1 to TRBJ1-4; D possibly corresponds to TRBD1 (5 bases). This CDR3 contains 16 residues. CDR1 and CDR2 (germline): MGHRA, YSYEKL. The V and J ends lost 4 bases and 0 bases respectively, with 12 bases between them. The CDR3 sequence is CASSPGAATTNEKLFF. The CDR3 coding sequence is TGCGCCAGCAGCCCCGGGGCGGCGACAACTAATGAAAAACTGTTTTTT.

This chain links TRBV4-2 with TRBJ1-2; a weak D match, TRBD1 (6 bases). V was clipped by 4 bases and J by 1 base, with 16 bases between them. The CDR3 covers 16 residues. Germline V lookup: CDR1 LGHNA, CDR2 YNFKEQ. CDR3 amino acids: CASSLGEGEFNYGYTF. The CDR3 bases are TGTGCCAGCAGCCTGGGGGAGGGGGAGTTTAACTATGGCTACACCTTC.

CDR3 DNA: TGTGCCAGCAGCTTAGATGGCAGGGCAGACTATGGCTACACCTTC. Its translation is CASSLDGRADYGYTF. The chain employs TRBV11-2 and TRBJ1-2; D may be TRBD1 (5 bases). The CDR3 sequence is 15 residues long. The germline V and J ends were trimmed by 0 bases and 3 bases, with 11 bases remaining between them. The germline V gene encodes CDR1 SGHAT and CDR2 FQNNGV.

This clone has only one observation. DNA of the CDR3: TGTGCCTGGAGTCTGGGACTAGCCGCTCGGGAGACCCAGTACTTC. As protein: CAWSLGLAARETQYF. This sequence joins TRBV30 and TRBJ2-5, with 9 bases that match TRBD2. The CDR3 loop spans 15 amino acids. The V and J ends lost 2 bases and 5 bases, in that order; junction bases with no gene match: 9. The germline V gene has CDR1 GTSNPN and CDR2 SVGIG (reference sequence). Full variable domain (remainder filled in from reference TRBV30 and TRBJ2-5): SQTIHQWPATLVQPVGSPLSLECTVEGTSNPNLYWYRQAAGRGLQLLFYSVGIGQISSEVPQNLSASRPQDRQFILSSKKLLLSDSGFYLCAWSLGLAARETQYFGPGTRLLVL.

This clone was observed a single time. This chain uses TRBV10-2 with TRBJ1-2; 11 positions match TRBD1. CDR3 length: 13 amino acids. J lost 7 bases, V lost 6 bases, and 4 bases had no gene match. Looked up from germline, CDR1 is WSHSY and CDR2 is SAAADI. The CDR3, as DNA: TGCGCCAGCAGAGGGGGACAGGGGGTTGGCTACACCTTC. This encodes CASRGGQGVGYTF.

The chain links TRBV7-2 to TRBJ2-1; 8 nucleotides agree with TRBD1. The V segment lost 6 bases and the J segment 3 bases; nucleotides outside the gene matches: 7. CDR3 length equals 15 residues. Germline V CDR1 and CDR2: SGHTA, FQGNSA. The CDR3 bases are TGTGCCAGCAGAGCAGGGGGCGGGATCTACAATGAGCAGTTCTTC. Its protein product is CASRAGGGIYNEQFF.